The next 29 T cell receptor beta chains were all read from a single sample in a study of blood T cell dynamics during melanoma immunotherapy. Using immunoSEQ multiplex PCR, the repertoire was profiled, and TCRdb retains in-frame clones only, with some absent. The table lists approximately 17,000 clones, about 89% of them singletons, with 1.8% in the top ten. The time point was: pre-treatment baseline. Sequenced here: blood, sampled from a patient treated with checkpoint blockade. These receptors originate from a human donor with melanoma.

The genes are TRBV9 and TRBJ2-3; 12 positions agree with TRBD2. CDR3 length: 15 amino acids. V was clipped by 4 bases and J by 5 bases; unmatched bases: 5. Germline-derived CDR1 and CDR2 are SGDLS and YYNGEE. The CDR3 DNA follows: TGTGCCAGCAGCATTACTAGCGGGGGGTTAGATACGCAGTATTTT. It encodes CASSITSGGLDTQYF.

This clone was seen just once. This chain uses TRBV14 with TRBJ1-4; D is unresolved. Germline V gene sequence: CDR1 SGHDN, CDR2 FVKESK. The CDR3 consists of 15 residues. Trimming stripped 0 bases from V and 3 bases from J, with 8 bases between. The CDR3 DNA sequence: TGTGCCAGCAGCCAAGACGGGCTGGCTAATGAAAAACTGTTTTTT. It is translated as CASSQDGLANEKLFF.

This sequence joins TRBV27 and TRBJ2-7; 8 bases align to TRBD1. Looked up from germline, CDR1 is MNHEY and CDR2 is SMNVEV (reference sequence). V trimming: 7 bases; J trimming: 6 bases; junction bases outside the gene matches: 14. This CDR3 comprises 15 residues. The CDR3 is CASIPKTGVTSEQYF. As DNA, the CDR3 is TGTGCCAGCATCCCAAAGACAGGGGTGACCTCCGAGCAGTACTTC.

This clone is deemed large. The rearrangement joins TRBV10-2 to TRBJ2-7; TRBD2 is a possible D gene (6 bases). This CDR3 is 14 amino acids long. CDR1 and CDR2 (germline): WSHSY, SAAADI. V lost 7 bases to trimming and J lost 6 bases, with 19 bases between them. The CDR3 loop is CASTEGWRDSEQYF. The CDR3 nucleotides are TGCGCCAGCACTGAAGGGTGGCGGGACTCCGAGCAGTACTTC.

V usage is TRBV19 and J usage is TRBJ2-1, with 9 bases matching TRBD2. Germline V gives CDR1 LNHDA, CDR2 SQIVND (reference sequence). The CDR3 totals 15 residues. V trimming: 4 bases; J trimming: 2 bases; junction bases outside the gene matches: 3. CDR3 sequence: CASSTSSGTYNEQFF. The CDR3 DNA reads as TGTGCCAGTAGTACCTCTAGCGGGACCTACAATGAGCAGTTCTTC.

The chain employs TRBV30 and TRBJ2-7, with 9 bases that match TRBD2. The CDR3 covers 12 residues. Germline V gene lookup returns CDR1 GTSNPN and CDR2 SVGIG (reference sequence). The trim removed 2 bases at V and 5 bases at J, leaving 1 base unmatched. The CDR3 coding sequence is TGTGCCTGGAGTTCTAGCGGGAACGAGCAGTACTTC. It encodes CAWSSSGNEQYF.

The chain recombines TRBV10-1 with TRBJ2-3; D gene ambiguous. CDR3 length equals 12 residues. The germline V gene has CDR1 WNHNN and CDR2 SYGVQD (reference sequence). V was shortened by 8 bases and J by 6 bases, with 12 bases between the two germline ends. The CDR3 region has the DNA TGCGCCAGCTCCGATTATGTTGATACGCAGTATTTT. This codes for CASSDYVDTQYF.

J is TRBJ2-7 and V is TRBV18, with 10 bases aligning to TRBD1. The germline V gene has CDR1 KGHSH and CDR2 LQKENI. The CDR3 totals 14 residues. Trimming cost V 2 bases and J 6 bases; bases outside gene matches: 4. CDR3 in amino acids: CASSPRQGAFEQYF. The CDR3 region has the DNA TGTGCCAGCTCACCAAGACAGGGGGCCTTCGAGCAGTACTTC.

This sequence joins TRBV4-3 and TRBJ2-7; the D call may be TRBD1 or TRBD2 (5 bases each). Trimming removed 3 bases at V and 2 bases at J, with 14 bases between. Germline CDR1 and CDR2: LGHNA and YSLEER. CDR3 length: 15 amino acids. The CDR3 DNA reads as TGCGCCAGCAGCCAGGGGACGAGTGGTCCCTACGAGCAGTACTTC. It yields the protein CASSQGTSGPYEQYF.

This rearrangement joins TRBV7-6 to TRBJ2-5; possible D gene TRBD1, 6 bases. V was pared by 0 bases and J by 5 bases, with 19 bases between. This CDR3 has 17 residues. Germline assignment: CDR1 SGHVS and CDR2 FNYEAQ. The CDR3 sequence is CASSLAPPGDIWETQYF. The CDR3 DNA reads TGTGCCAGCAGCTTAGCGCCCCCAGGGGATATTTGGGAGACCCAGTACTTC.

The genes are TRBV18 and TRBJ1-2, with unresolved D. This CDR3 has 13 residues. V was pared by 0 bases and J by 3 bases, with 5 bases between. The germline CDR1 and CDR2 sequences are KGHSH and LQKENI. The chain's CDR3 is CASSPPVDYGYTF. CDR3 sequence (DNA): TGTGCCAGCTCACCACCAGTCGACTATGGCTACACCTTC.

This clone was counted between two and nine times. The V gene is TRBV18, the J gene TRBJ1-5, with D possibly matching TRBD1 (5 bases). Trimming stripped 0 bases from V and 2 bases from J, with 14 bases between. There are 17 residues in the CDR3. Germline values: CDR1 KGHSH, CDR2 LQKENI. DNA for the CDR3: TGTGCCAGCTCACCACCGGGAGGGGTTTATGGCAATCAGCCCCAGCATTTT. It specifies CASSPPGGVYGNQPQHF.

The J gene is TRBJ2-7, the V gene TRBV5-6, with 9 bases that match TRBD2. The V gene's germline CDR1 is SGHDT and CDR2 YYEEEE. V trimming: 4 bases; J trimming: 2 bases; junction bases outside the gene matches: 10. This CDR3 contains 16 residues. CDR3 loop: CASSRIPSGAAYEQYF. CDR3 DNA sequence: TGTGCCAGCAGCCGTATACCTAGCGGGGCCGCCTACGAGCAGTACTTC.

The chain uses TRBV6-5 and TRBJ2-1; D unresolved. Germline V gene lookup returns CDR1 MNHEY and CDR2 SVGAGI. Trimming pared 5 bases from V and 9 bases from J, leaving 20 bases between. This CDR3 has 15 amino acids. CDR3 residues: CASSPPGLNPGEQFF. CDR3 coding DNA: TGTGCCAGCAGTCCCCCGGGCCTGAACCCCGGTGAGCAGTTCTTC.

The chain couples TRBV7-9 to TRBJ2-3; 9 positions match TRBD2. This CDR3 region has 16 residues. V was pared by 1 base and J by 2 bases, with 4 bases of the junction left unmatched. The germline V gene has CDR1 SEHNR and CDR2 FQNEAQ (reference sequence). CDR3 protein: CASSLGASGITDTQYF. For the CDR3, the DNA is TGTGCCAGCAGCTTAGGTGCTAGCGGGATCACAGATACGCAGTATTTT.

J is TRBJ2-3 and V is TRBV20-1; D remains unclear. Germline V CDR1 and CDR2: DFQATT, SNEGSKA (reference sequence). Trimming pared 5 bases from V and 0 bases from J, leaving 3 bases between. The CDR3 runs to 11 residues. The CDR3 region is CSASSTDTQYF. CDR3 nucleotides: TGCAGTGCTTCTAGCACAGATACGCAGTATTTT.

The chain carries TRBV7-2 and TRBJ1-2; no clear D. Germline CDR1 and CDR2: SGHTA and FQGNSA. Trimming shortened V by 0 bases and J by 4 bases, and 12 bases separated the two germline ends. The CDR3 spans 15 residues. The CDR3 DNA reads as TGTGCCAGCAGCTTAGCGGTGGGAGTCGGCTATGGCTACACCTTC. This encodes CASSLAVGVGYGYTF.

This chain joins TRBV6-1 and TRBJ1-1; no clear D gene. There are 13 residues in the CDR3. Trimming pared 5 bases from V and 1 base from J, leaving 8 bases between. The V gene's germline CDR1 is MNHNS and CDR2 SASEGT. CDR3 in amino acids: CASSSPRNTEAFF. CDR3 nucleotides: TGTGCCAGCAGTAGCCCGAGGAACACTGAAGCTTTCTTT.

The chain uses TRBV5-1 and TRBJ2-2; 8 nucleotides match TRBD1. V lost 0 bases to trimming and J lost 3 bases; unmatched junction nucleotides: 4. Germline lookup yields CDR1 SGHRS and CDR2 YFSETQ. The CDR3 length is 16 residues. CDR3 region: CASSLARGLDTGELFF. The CDR3, as DNA: TGCGCCAGCAGCTTGGCCAGGGGGCTCGACACCGGGGAGCTGTTTTTT.

The rearrangement joins TRBV7-9 to TRBJ2-1, with 7 nucleotides matching TRBD2. Germline CDR1 and CDR2: SEHNR and FQNEAQ (reference sequence). V lost 1 base, J lost 5 bases, and 8 bases stayed unmatched. The length of the CDR3 is 16 residues. The CDR3: CASSLGVWGGDNEQFF. CDR3 DNA: TGTGCCAGCAGCTTAGGGGTATGGGGGGGAGACAATGAGCAGTTCTTC. The whole variable domain, remainder taken from reference TRBV7-9 and TRBJ2-1, is DTGVSQNPRHKITKRGQNVTFRCDPISEHNRLYWYRQTLGQGPEFLTYFQNEAQLEKSRLLSDRFSAERPKGSFSTLEIQRTEQGDSAMYLCASSLGVWGGDNEQFFGPGTRLTVL.

The J gene is TRBJ2-5, the V gene TRBV29-1, with D perhaps assigned TRBD1 or TRBD2 (5 bases each). The J call is in doubt because the DNA end fits TRBJ2-7 better. The CDR3 is 14 residues long. The V gene's germline CDR1 is SQVTM and CDR2 ANQGSEA. The CDR3: CSVEDRDVSYEQYF. The CDR3 nucleotides read TGCAGCGTTGAAGACCGGGACGTGAGCTACGAGCAGTACTTC.

The rearrangement links TRBV15 to TRBJ1-2; no definite D call. This CDR3 comprises 14 residues. V lost 6 bases and J lost 4, with 15 bases in between. Germline values: CDR1 LNHNV, CDR2 YYDKDF (reference sequence). The CDR3 region is CATSSRAGAYGYTF. The CDR3 region has the DNA TGTGCCACCAGTAGCAGAGCGGGAGCCTATGGCTACACCTTC. The full variable domain, completed using reference TRBV15 and TRBJ1-2, is DAMVIQNPRYQVTQFGKPVTLSCSQTLNHNVMYWYQQKSSQAPKLLFHYYDKDFNNEADTPDNFQSRRPNTSFCFLDIRSPGLGDTAMYLCATSSRAGAYGYTFGSGTRLTVV.

The gene calls are TRBV19 and TRBJ1-2, with 7 bases identical to TRBD1. V was clipped by 6 bases and J by 4 bases; unmatched bases: 8. The CDR3 has 14 amino acids. CDR1 is LNHDA and CDR2 is SQIVND in the germline V gene (reference sequence). The CDR3 DNA follows: TGTGCCAGTAGCACGAGACAGGGTGTCTATGGCTACACCTTC. Encoded protein: CASSTRQGVYGYTF. Full variable domain (outside the CDR3, taken from reference TRBV19 and TRBJ1-2): DGGITQSPKYLFRKEGQNVTLSCEQNLNHDAMYWYRQDPGQGLRLIYYSQIVNDFQKGDIAEGYSVSREKKESFPLTVTSAQKNPTAFYLCASSTRQGVYGYTFGSGTRLTVV.

The chain uses TRBV5-5 and TRBJ1-2; a weak D match, TRBD1 (5 bases). Trimming took off 2 bases at V and 8 bases at J, with 22 bases between the two ends. The V gene's germline CDR1 is SGHKS and CDR2 YYEKEE (reference sequence). The length of the CDR3 is 16 residues. The CDR3 loop reads CASSFNGGTAIEGYTF. The CDR3 DNA follows: TGTGCCAGCAGCTTTAACGGGGGGACGGCTATCGAAGGCTACACCTTC. The complete variable domain, with remaining parts taken from reference TRBV5-5 and TRBJ1-2, reads DAGVTQSPTHLIKTRGQQVTLRCSPISGHKSVSWYQQVLGQGPQFIFQYYEKEERGRGNFPDRFSARQFPNYSSELNVNALLLGDSALYLCASSFNGGTAIEGYTFGSGTRLTVV.

This chain joins TRBV5-1 and TRBJ2-4; no definite D call. Germline V gene lookup returns CDR1 SGHRS and CDR2 YFSETQ. V was cut by 2 bases and J by 4 bases, with 13 bases left in between. This CDR3 spans 15 amino acids. Here the CDR3 DNA reads TGCGCCAGCAGCTTTTCCCAGGATATGAAAAACATTCAGTACTTC. This encodes CASSFSQDMKNIQYF.

The chain joins TRBV7-9 to TRBJ1-5, with D unresolved. V lost 5 bases and J lost 7, with 15 bases in between. Germline CDR1 SEHNR, CDR2 FQNEAQ (reference sequence). The CDR3 is 14 residues long. The CDR3 here is CASSQGRVGQPQHF. The CDR3 DNA is TGTGCCAGCAGCCAAGGGAGGGTCGGGCAGCCCCAGCATTTT.

This clone is a singleton in its sample. The J gene is TRBJ1-5, the V gene TRBV18, with 10 bases aligning to TRBD1. The CDR3 is made up of 18 amino acids. Trimming removed 1 base from V and 2 bases from J; junction bases left unmatched: 8. The germline CDR1 and CDR2 sequences are KGHSH and LQKENI. This chain's CDR3 is CASSPLPTGGQGNQPQHF. In DNA, the CDR3 is TGTGCCAGCTCACCACTCCCGACAGGGGGCCAGGGCAATCAGCCCCAGCATTTT.

This chain joins TRBV7-3 and TRBJ2-5; 7 positions match TRBD2. CDR3 length: 15 amino acids. V shed 1 base and J 4 bases; nucleotides not matched to a gene: 6. In germline, CDR1 is SGHTA, CDR2 FQGTGA. CDR3 sequence (DNA): TGTGCCAGCAGCTTAAGCCCAGGCGGGGGAGAGACCCAGTACTTC. It translates to CASSLSPGGGETQYF. Using reference TRBV7-3 and TRBJ2-5 for the parts outside the CDR3, the full variable domain is GAGVSQTPSNKVTEKGKYVELRCDPISGHTALYWYRQSLGQGPEFLIYFQGTGAADDSGLPNDRFFAVRPEGSVSTLKIQRTERGDSAVYLCASSLSPGGGETQYFGPGTRLLVL.

DNA of the CDR3: TGTGCCACCATAGACGCCCGTGGGGGCTCCTACGAGCAGTACTTC. Translating it yields CATIDARGGSYEQYF. The chain joins TRBV28 to TRBJ2-7, with D possibly called TRBD1 or TRBD2 (5 bases each). This CDR3 region has 15 residues. Trimming shortened V by 10 bases and J by 0 bases, and 19 bases separated the two germline ends. Germline CDR1 MDHEN, CDR2 SYDVKM.